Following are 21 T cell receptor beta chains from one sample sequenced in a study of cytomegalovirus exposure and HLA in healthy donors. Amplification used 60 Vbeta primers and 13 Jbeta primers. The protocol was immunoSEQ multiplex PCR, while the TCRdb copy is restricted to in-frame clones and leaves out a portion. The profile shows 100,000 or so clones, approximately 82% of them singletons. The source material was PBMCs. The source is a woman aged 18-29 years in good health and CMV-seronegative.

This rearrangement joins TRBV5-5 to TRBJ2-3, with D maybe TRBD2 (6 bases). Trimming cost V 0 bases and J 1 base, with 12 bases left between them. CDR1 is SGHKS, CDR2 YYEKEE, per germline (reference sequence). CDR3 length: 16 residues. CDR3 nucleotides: TGTGCCAGCAGCTTGGTCCAGGGAGGAGGCACAGATACGCAGTATTTT. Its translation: CASSLVQGGGTDTQYF.

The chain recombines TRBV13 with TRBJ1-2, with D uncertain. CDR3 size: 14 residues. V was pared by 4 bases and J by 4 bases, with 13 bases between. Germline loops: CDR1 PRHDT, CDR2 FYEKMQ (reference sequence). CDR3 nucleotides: TGTGCCAGCAGCTCGGAGCGGGTGGTCTATGGCTACACCTTC. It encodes CASSSERVVYGYTF.

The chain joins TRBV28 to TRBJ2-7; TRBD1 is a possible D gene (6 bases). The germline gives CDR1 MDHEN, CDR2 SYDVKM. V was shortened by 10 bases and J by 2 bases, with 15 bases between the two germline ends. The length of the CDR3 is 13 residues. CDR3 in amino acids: CATRTAQTYEQYF. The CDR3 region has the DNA TGTGCCACCAGGACAGCACAGACCTACGAGCAGTACTTC.

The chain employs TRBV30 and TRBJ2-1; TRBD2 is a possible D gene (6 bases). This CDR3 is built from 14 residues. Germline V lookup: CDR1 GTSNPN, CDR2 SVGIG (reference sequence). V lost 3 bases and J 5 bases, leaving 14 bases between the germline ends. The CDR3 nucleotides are TGTGCCTGGAGGTTAGCGGCGATTCACAATGAGCAGTTCTTC. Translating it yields CAWRLAAIHNEQFF.

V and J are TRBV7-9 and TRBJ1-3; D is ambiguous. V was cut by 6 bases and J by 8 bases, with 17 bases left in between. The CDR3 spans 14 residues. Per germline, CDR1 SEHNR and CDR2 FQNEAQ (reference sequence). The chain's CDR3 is CASRHYSREDTIYF. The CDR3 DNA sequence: TGTGCCAGCAGACACTACTCTCGTGAAGACACCATATATTTT.

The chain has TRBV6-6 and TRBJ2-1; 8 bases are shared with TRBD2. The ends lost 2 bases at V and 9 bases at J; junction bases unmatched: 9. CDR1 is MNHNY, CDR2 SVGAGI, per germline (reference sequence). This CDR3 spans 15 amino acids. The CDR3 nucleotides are TGTGCCAGCAGTTACGGGTTAGCGGGGTTCGGTGAGCAGTTCTTC. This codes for CASSYGLAGFGEQFF.

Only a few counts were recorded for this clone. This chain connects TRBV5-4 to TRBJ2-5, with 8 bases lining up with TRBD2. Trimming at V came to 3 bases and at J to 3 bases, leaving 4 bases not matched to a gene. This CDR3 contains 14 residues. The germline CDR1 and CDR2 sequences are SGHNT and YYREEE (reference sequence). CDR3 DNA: TGTGCCAGCAGCTCCACTAGCGGAGAAGAGACCCAGTACTTC. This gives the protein CASSSTSGEETQYF.

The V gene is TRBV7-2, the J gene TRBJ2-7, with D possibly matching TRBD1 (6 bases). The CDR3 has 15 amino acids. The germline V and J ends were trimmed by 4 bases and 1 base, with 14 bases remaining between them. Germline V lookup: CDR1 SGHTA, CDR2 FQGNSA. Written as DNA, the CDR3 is TGTGCCAGCAGCTCAGGGGCCCACTCGTCCTACGAGCAGTACTTC. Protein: CASSSGAHSSYEQYF.

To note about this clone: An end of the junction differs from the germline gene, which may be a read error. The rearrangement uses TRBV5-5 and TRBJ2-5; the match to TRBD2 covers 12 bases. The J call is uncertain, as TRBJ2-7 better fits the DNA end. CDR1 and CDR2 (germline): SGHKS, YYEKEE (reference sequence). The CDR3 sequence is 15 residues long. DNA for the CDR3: TGTGCCAGCAGATTGGGACTAGCGGGTAACTACGAGCAGTACTTC. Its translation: CASRLGLAGNYEQYF.

CDR3 bases: TGTGCCAGCAGCCGACAAACTAGCGGGGGGCGGGGGAATGAGCAGTTCTTC. Its protein product is CASSRQTSGGRGNEQFF. The chain recombines TRBV5-4 with TRBJ2-1; 12 bases are shared with TRBD2. Per the germline V gene, CDR1 is SGHNT and CDR2 is YYREEE (reference sequence). V was clipped by 4 bases and J by 7 bases; unmatched bases: 12. The CDR3 runs 17 residues.

The CDR3 loop reads CASSLNRGYEQYF. The CDR3 DNA reads TGTGCCAGCAGTTTAAACAGGGGTTACGAGCAGTACTTC. The chain carries TRBV27 and TRBJ2-7; 7 bases map to TRBD1. This CDR3 comprises 13 residues. V shed 2 bases and J 4 bases; nucleotides not matched to a gene: 2. The germline gives CDR1 MNHEY, CDR2 SMNVEV (reference sequence).

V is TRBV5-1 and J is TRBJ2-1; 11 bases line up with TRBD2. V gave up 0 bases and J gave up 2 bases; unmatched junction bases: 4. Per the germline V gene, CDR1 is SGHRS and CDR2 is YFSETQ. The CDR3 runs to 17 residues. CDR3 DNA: TGCGCCAGCAGCTTGGGGCTAGCGGGGGGAACCTACAATGAGCAGTTCTTC. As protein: CASSLGLAGGTYNEQFF.

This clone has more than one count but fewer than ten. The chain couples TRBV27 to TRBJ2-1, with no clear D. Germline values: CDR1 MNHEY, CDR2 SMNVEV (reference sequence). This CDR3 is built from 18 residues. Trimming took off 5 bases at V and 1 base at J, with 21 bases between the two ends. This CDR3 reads CASSTYSPGELSYNEQFF. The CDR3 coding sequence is TGTGCCAGCAGTACTTACTCTCCTGGCGAACTATCCTACAATGAGCAGTTCTTC.

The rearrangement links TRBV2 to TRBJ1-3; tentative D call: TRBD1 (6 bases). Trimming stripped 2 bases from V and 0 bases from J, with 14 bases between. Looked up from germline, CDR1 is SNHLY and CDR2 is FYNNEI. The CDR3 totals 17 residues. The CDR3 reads CASSESAQGLSGNTIYF. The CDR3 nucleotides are TGTGCCAGCAGTGAAAGCGCACAGGGCCTCTCTGGAAACACCATATATTTT.

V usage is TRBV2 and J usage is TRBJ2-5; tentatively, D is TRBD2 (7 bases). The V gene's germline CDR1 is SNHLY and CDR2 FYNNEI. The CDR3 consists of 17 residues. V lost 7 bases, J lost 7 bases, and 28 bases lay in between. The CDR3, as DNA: TGTGCCAGCACCGAAAGTTTATTGTCGGGGGGCTCTGGGACCCAGTACTTC. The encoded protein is CASTESLLSGGSGTQYF.

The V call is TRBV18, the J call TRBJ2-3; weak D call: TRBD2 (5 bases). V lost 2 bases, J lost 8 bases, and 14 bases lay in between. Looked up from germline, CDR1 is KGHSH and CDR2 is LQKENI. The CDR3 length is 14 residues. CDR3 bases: TGTGCCAGCTCACCAGAGGGCGCGGGTAGTACGCAGTATTTT. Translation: CASSPEGAGSTQYF.

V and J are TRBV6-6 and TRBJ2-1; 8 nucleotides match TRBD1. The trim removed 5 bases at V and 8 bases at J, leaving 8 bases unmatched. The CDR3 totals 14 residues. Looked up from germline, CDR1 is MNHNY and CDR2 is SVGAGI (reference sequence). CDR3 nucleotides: TGTGCCAGCAGTAAGAGGACAGGGTACGATGAGCAGTTCTTC. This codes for CASSKRTGYDEQFF.

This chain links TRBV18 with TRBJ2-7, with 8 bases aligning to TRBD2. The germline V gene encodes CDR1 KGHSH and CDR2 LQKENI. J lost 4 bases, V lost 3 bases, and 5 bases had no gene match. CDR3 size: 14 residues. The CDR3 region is CASSPGSSGYEQYF. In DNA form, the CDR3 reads TGTGCCAGCTCACCTGGCTCTAGCGGGTACGAGCAGTACTTC.

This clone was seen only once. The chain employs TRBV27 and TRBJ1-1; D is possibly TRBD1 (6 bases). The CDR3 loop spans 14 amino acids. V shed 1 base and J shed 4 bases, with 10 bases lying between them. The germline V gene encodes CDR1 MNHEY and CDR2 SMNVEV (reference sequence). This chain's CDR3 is CASSLFQGSTEAFF. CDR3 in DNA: TGTGCCAGCAGTTTATTCCAGGGGAGCACTGAAGCTTTCTTT.

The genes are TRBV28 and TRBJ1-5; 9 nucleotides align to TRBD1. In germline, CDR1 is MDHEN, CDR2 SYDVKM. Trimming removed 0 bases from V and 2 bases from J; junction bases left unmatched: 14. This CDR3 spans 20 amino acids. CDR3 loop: CASSLWGGTGQIGGNQPQHF. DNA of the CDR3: TGTGCCAGCAGTTTATGGGGGGGGACAGGGCAAATTGGGGGCAATCAGCCCCAGCATTTT.

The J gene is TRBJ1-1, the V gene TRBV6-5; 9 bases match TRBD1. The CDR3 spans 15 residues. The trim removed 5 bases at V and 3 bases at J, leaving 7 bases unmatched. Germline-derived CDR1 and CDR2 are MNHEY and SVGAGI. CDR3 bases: TGTGCCAGCAGTCCGATGGGACAGGGTTACACTGAAGCTTTCTTT. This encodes CASSPMGQGYTEAFF.